This T cell receptor (beta chain) originates from a study of blood T cell repertoires in COVID-19. Study-wide background: Sources were T cells, B-cell-depleted T cells, or PBMCs; the material itself was cDNA or gDNA.

Looked up from germline, CDR1 is SGHVS and CDR2 is FQNEAQ. With V trimmed by 5 bases and J by 5 bases, 8 bases remained unmatched. The CDR3 totals 15 residues. As handled by the study authors: Estimation of nucleated cell counts relied on the amplification of reference gene primers. The method was immunoSEQ multiplex PCR; TCRdb's version includes in-frame clones alone and lacks a portion of them. V and J calls and clone size come straight from that table; D and trimming were deduced from the DNA. The sample comprises roughly 160,000 clones, roughly 91% of which are singletons, and around 5% rests with the top ten. Patients at the Seattle site were enrolled during active infection and followed longitudinally.

This TCR was sampled from a man aged 18-30 years with COVID-19, enrolled during active disease. The chain carries TRBV7-8 and TRBJ1-1, with 10 bases lining up with TRBD1. Sequenced material: peripheral blood. The CDR3 sequence is CASSNRGQGGTEAFF. CDR3 nucleotides: TGTGCCAGCAGCAATCGAGGACAGGGGGGGACTGAAGCTTTCTTT. Complete variable domain (other parts from reference TRBV7-8 and TRBJ1-1): GAGVSQSPRYKVAKRGQDVALRCDPISGHVSLFWYQQALGQGPEFLTYFQNEAQLDKSGLPSDRFFAERPEGSVSTLKIQRTQQEDSAVYLCASSNRGQGGTEAFFGQGTRLTVV.